The source of this T cell receptor (beta chain) is a study of CD8 T cells in Susac syndrome. With random hexamers, reverse transcription was performed on about 0.45 to 1 ug of RNA. Amplification of TCR beta CDR3 used immunoSEQ multiplex PCR across 54 Vbeta and 13 Jbeta. Each CDR3 protein is one row after TCRdb ran MiXCR on the immunoSEQ multiplex PCR reads. This table holds over 150,000 distinct CDR3 sequences, about 94% found once. Germline loops: CDR1 SGDLS, CDR2 YYNGEE. The V gene lost 3 bases and the J gene lost 4 bases, with 16 bases spanning the gap. The CDR3 extends over 15 amino acids. TCR beta was sequenced from blood CD8+ and CD4+ T cells. TEMRA cells were FACS-enriched, while CD8+ and CD4+ T cells were negatively isolated.

The source of this sequence is a human donor with multiple sclerosis. The chain uses TRBV9 and TRBJ1-2; D is perhaps TRBD1 (6 bases). The source material was CD4+ T cells from PBMCs. The chain's CDR3 is CASSETHRAPYGYTF. The CDR3 DNA reads as TGTGCCAGCAGCGAGACTCACAGGGCACCCTATGGCTACACCTTC.